The 19 T cell receptor beta chains presented below share a single source sample, sequenced in a study of T cell clonality in common variable immunodeficiency. The method was immunoSEQ multiplex PCR; TCRdb's version includes in-frame clones alone and lacks a portion of them. The repertoire consists of some 11,000 clones, none detected only once. For these receptors, no antigen is known. Study-wide points: In common variable immunodeficiency, TCR beta chains reportedly carried fewer deletions and N-nucleotide insertions.

The sample consisted of peripheral blood mononuclear cells. These receptors all stem from a human donor with common variable immunodeficiency.

A word on this clone: The DNA ends 3 residues before the CDR3 does, and the rest of the CDR3 is filled in from the germline J gene. This sequence joins TRBV11-1 and TRBJ2-7; D is possibly TRBD1 (5 bases). The V end was cut by 0 bases, the J end by 4 bases, with 10 bases between. CDR1 and CDR2 from the germline V gene are SGHAT and FQDESV (reference sequence). The CDR3 runs to 14 residues. Partial CDR3 DNA: TGTGCCAGCAGCTTAGCGGGGCAGTTATACGAG. Its translation: CASSLAGQLYE. The entire CDR3 protein reads CASSLAGQLYEQYF.

Comments on this clone: The read halts 3 residues ahead of the CDR3 end, with the missing end drawn from the germline J gene. The rearrangement links TRBV7-9 to TRBJ2-1; TRBD1 agrees at 7 bases. The ends lost 3 bases at V and 6 bases at J; junction bases unmatched: 8. The germline V gene encodes CDR1 SEHNR and CDR2 FQNEAQ (reference sequence). The CDR3 is 15 amino acids. The CDR3 loop reads CASSLDRPLPNEQFF. The sequenced CDR3 bases are TGTGCCAGCAGCTTGGACAGGCCGTTACCCAATGAG.

Only a few counts were recorded for this clone. Read sequence stops 3 residues before the CDR3 end, and the germline J gene provides the missing end. The rearrangement joins TRBV30 to TRBJ2-2; D is perhaps TRBD2 (5 bases). Germline CDR1 reads GTSNPN; CDR2 reads SVGIG (reference sequence). V was clipped by 4 bases and J by 5 bases, with 14 bases between them. This CDR3 contains 14 residues. The CDR3 bases that were read are TGTGCCTGGATCCCGGGGTGGAGGACCGGGGAG. Amino acid sequence: CAWIPGWRTGE. From start to end, the CDR3 is CAWIPGWRTGELFF.

On this clone: The read halts 3 residues ahead of the CDR3 end, with the missing end drawn from the germline J gene. The rearrangement links TRBV5-1 to TRBJ2-7; 7 positions match TRBD1. The CDR3 has 13 residues. CDR1 is SGHRS, CDR2 YFSETQ, per germline. V shed 6 bases and J 2 bases; nucleotides not matched to a gene: 5. This CDR3 is CASTQDRPYEQYF. The DNA read from the CDR3 is TGCGCCAGCACCCAGGACAGGCCCTACGAG.

This clone was seen more than once but under ten times. The read falls 3 residues short of the CDR3 end, and the missing part is taken from the germline J gene. V is TRBV2 and J is TRBJ1-1; 7 bases agree with TRBD1. Per the germline V gene, CDR1 is SNHLY and CDR2 is FYNNEI. The V gene end was trimmed by 4 bases and the J gene end by 4 bases; junction bases not matched to a gene: 9. There are 15 residues in the CDR3. The CDR3 DNA, read in part, is TGTGCCAGCAGTGGGGGGGACAGTTTGAGCACTGAA. Translating gives CASSGGDSLSTE. From start to end, the CDR3 is CASSGGDSLSTEAFF. The variable domain in full, completed from reference TRBV2 and TRBJ1-1, reads EPEVTQTPSHQVTQMGQEVILRCVPISNHLYFYWYRQILGQKVEFLVSFYNNEISEKSEIFDDQFSVERPDGSNFTLKIRSTKLEDSAMYFCASSGGDSLSTEAFFGQGTRLTVV.

This clone was observed a few times. The observed sequence ends 3 residues before the CDR3 terminus, with the missing tail filled in from the germline J gene. The chain recombines TRBV30 with TRBJ1-2; tentative D call: TRBD1 (6 bases). Germline V gene sequence: CDR1 GTSNPN, CDR2 SVGIG (reference sequence). The CDR3 contains 13 residues. The V gene lost 4 bases and the J gene lost 5 bases, with 14 bases spanning the gap. The CDR3 region is CAWMTQGRYGYTF. The part of the CDR3 DNA that was read is TGTGCCTGGATGACACAGGGTCGGTATGGC.

This clone turned up a few times. The missing CDR3 end, 3 residues past where the read stops, is filled in from the germline J gene. This chain links TRBV18 with TRBJ1-6, with D possibly matching TRBD1 (5 bases). V shed 2 bases and J shed 7 bases, with 6 bases lying between them. The CDR3 extends over 13 amino acids. Germline V gene data show CDR1 as KGHSH and CDR2 as LQKENI. The sequenced CDR3 bases are TGTGCCAGCTCACCAGAGGGGAATTCACCC. Amino acids: CASSPEGNSP. The CDR3 as a whole reads CASSPEGNSPLHF.

In the case of this clone: The missing CDR3 end, 3 residues past where the read stops, is filled in from the germline J gene. V and J are TRBV7-6 and TRBJ1-5, with 8 bases matching TRBD1. The length of the CDR3 is 16 residues. Trimming cost V 1 base and J 6 bases; bases outside gene matches: 8. Germline CDR1 is SGHVS and CDR2 is FNYEAQ. The sequenced part of the CDR3 DNA is TGTGCCAGCAGCTTAGAACCCGCAGGGGGCGGTCAGCCC. As protein: CASSLEPAGGGQP. The whole CDR3 protein reads CASSLEPAGGGQPQHF.

This clone appeared a few times. The CDR3 end is not reached by the read, which stops 3 residues before it; the germline J gene fills it in. This rearrangement joins TRBV19 to TRBJ2-5; 11 nucleotides align to TRBD2. The CDR3 has 17 residues. Losses at the gene ends were 4 bases for V and 4 bases for J; bases not matched to a gene: 11. Germline V gene data show CDR1 as LNHDA and CDR2 as SQIVND (reference sequence). CDR3 bases read: TGTGCCAGTAGTACCGGGACTAGCGGCCTGGCTGTAGAGACC. It codes for CASSTGTSGLAVET. The entire CDR3 reads CASSTGTSGLAVETQYF.

For this clone: The read falls 3 residues short of the CDR3 end, and the missing part is taken from the germline J gene. The V and J genes are TRBV6-2 or TRBV6-3 and TRBJ1-5; D call uncertain. The germline V and J ends were trimmed by 8 bases and 6 bases, with 11 bases remaining between them. Germline V gives CDR1 MNHEY, CDR2 SVGEGT. The CDR3 runs to 12 residues. The sequenced CDR3 bases are TGTGCCAGCCGAGAAGGCGGTCAGCCC. Translated: CASREGGQP. The whole CDR3 region reads CASREGGQPQHF.

This clone was detected a few times. From the germline J gene comes the end of the CDR3, since the read stops 3 residues before it. The gene calls are TRBV5-1 and TRBJ1-6, with 8 nucleotides matching TRBD1. CDR3 length: 16 amino acids. Germline lookup yields CDR1 SGHRS and CDR2 YFSETQ. With 4 bases clipped from V and 7 bases from J, the junction kept 10 bases outside the gene matches. The CDR3 loop reads CASSGGGTGHNSPLHF. The CDR3 bases that were read are TGCGCCAGCAGCGGAGGTGGGACAGGCCACAATTCACCC.

This clone showed up just a few times. The CDR3 is cut off 3 residues early in the read; its end comes from the germline J gene. This rearrangement joins TRBV18 to TRBJ2-1; 10 bases are a match to TRBD2. The CDR3 consists of 16 residues. The ends lost 3 bases at V and 4 bases at J; junction bases unmatched: 6. Germline V gene sequence: CDR1 KGHSH, CDR2 LQKENI. The CDR3 region is CASSPEASGGYNEQFF. The CDR3 bases that were read are TGTGCCAGCTCACCTGAAGCTAGCGGGGGATACAATGAG.

Only a few counts were recorded for this clone. The read is 3 residues too short to cover the CDR3 end, so that end is filled in from the germline J gene. The rearrangement links TRBV7-7 to TRBJ2-1; 10 positions agree with TRBD2. Germline loops: CDR1 SSHAT, CDR2 FNYEAQ (reference sequence). V shed 4 bases, J shed 0 bases, and the junction held 3 bases outside the gene matches. There are 16 residues in the CDR3. CDR3 DNA (partial): TGTGCCAGCAGCTATCTAGCGGGGGCCTCCTACAATGAG. It specifies CASSYLAGASYNE. The whole CDR3 protein reads CASSYLAGASYNEQFF. The full variable domain, completed using reference TRBV7-7 and TRBJ2-1, is GAGVSQSPRYKVTKRGQDVTLRCDPISSHATLYWYQQALGQGPEFLTYFNYEAQPDKSGLPSDRFSAERPEGSISTLTIQRTEQRDSAMYRCASSYLAGASYNEQFFGPGTRLTVL.

This clone has just a few counts. Incomplete CDR3 DNA: TGTGCCAGTAGTAGCCCTCCCAGTTGGGGGGGCGAA. Protein product: CASSSPPSWGGE. The complete CDR3 sequence is CASSSPPSWGGELFF. V and J are TRBV19 and TRBJ1-4; D possibly corresponds to TRBD1 (6 bases). The read halts 3 residues ahead of the CDR3 end, with the missing end drawn from the germline J gene. The CDR3 runs to 15 residues. Per germline, CDR1 LNHDA and CDR2 SQIVND (reference sequence).

This clone was observed a few times. The read comes to an end 3 residues before the CDR3 does, leaving the germline J gene to fill in the end. The chain has TRBV7-9 and TRBJ1-1; perhaps TRBD1 as D (5 bases). Germline CDR1 and CDR2: SEHNR and FQNEAQ (reference sequence). V was shortened by 8 bases and J by 0 bases, with 13 bases between the two germline ends. CDR3 length: 14 amino acids. CDR3 sequence: CASVSGNMNTEAFF. CDR3 bases read: TGTGCCAGCGTATCAGGGAACATGAACACTGAA.

Note on this clone: Coverage ceases 3 residues before the CDR3 finishes, and the germline J gene fills in the end. The chain joins TRBV18 to TRBJ1-5, with TRBD1 matching 7 bases. Germline V gives CDR1 KGHSH, CDR2 LQKENI. Trimming cost V 3 bases and J 3 bases; bases outside gene matches: 5. The CDR3 extends over 15 amino acids. The CDR3 region is CASSPPGQDNQPQHF. The CDR3 DNA, read in part, is TGTGCCAGCTCACCCCCCGGACAGGACAATCAGCCC.

The sample holds a few counts of this clone. The sequenced fragment ends 3 residues before the CDR3 boundary, so the rest is inferred from the germline J gene. The chain links TRBV18 to TRBJ1-2, with 8 nucleotides matching TRBD1. CDR1 and CDR2 from the germline V gene are KGHSH and LQKENI. V shed 4 bases and J 4 bases; nucleotides not matched to a gene: 5. The CDR3 is 14 amino acids. CDR3 DNA, as far as it was read: TGTGCCAGCTCACGGGACAGGTTCTTCTATGGC. Translating it yields CASSRDRFFYG. The whole CDR3 sequence reads CASSRDRFFYGYTF.

This clone came up a few times. The read ends 3 residues early relative to the CDR3; the germline J gene fills the gap. The chain has TRBV19 and TRBJ1-2; D might be TRBD1 (5 bases). CDR3 length: 16 residues. V was pared by 5 bases and J by 4 bases, with 20 bases between. Looked up from germline, CDR1 is LNHDA and CDR2 is SQIVND (reference sequence). The CDR3 bases that were read are TGTGCCAGTAGTTCTCGGGAAACAGGACCAGGCTATGGC. Translating gives CASSSRETGPGYG. The whole CDR3 is CASSSRETGPGYGYTF.

This clone occurred many times. The read halts 3 residues ahead of the CDR3 end, with the missing end drawn from the germline J gene. The chain uses TRBV7-8 and TRBJ2-3; 11 bases map to TRBD1. The CDR3 is made up of 17 amino acids. V was clipped by 1 base and J by 3 bases; unmatched bases: 6. Germline V gene sequence: CDR1 SGHVS, CDR2 FQNEAQ. The CDR3 loop reads CASSLGAGTGGTDTQYF. Partial CDR3 DNA: TGTGCCAGCAGCTTAGGTGCCGGGACAGGGGGAACAGATACG.